The rows below give T cell receptor beta chains drawn from one sample of a study of response to subunit inactivated influenza vaccine. TCRdb re-derived calls from the RT-PCR reads in MiXCR, one entry per CDR3 protein. The sample carries hundreds of thousands of distinct CDR3 sequences, 15% to 17% recorded once. Here the sequenced sample was PBMCs from blood, taken 11 to 12 days after vaccination. The receptors originated from a man aged 45 to 65 who received an inactivated influenza vaccine. The conserved cysteine and the conserved F or W are not part of the CDR3 here.

v_call: TRBV4-1; j_call: TRBJ1-5; cdr3_aa: ASRDTGINQPQH
v_call: TRBV5-8; j_call: TRBJ2-3; cdr3_aa: ASSLGSQGAGTQY
v_call: TRBV12-3/TRBV12-4; j_call: TRBJ1-1; cdr3_aa: ASSFEGSPNTEAF
v_call: TRBV30; j_call: TRBJ2-7; cdr3_aa: AWSPGQATGFDEQY
v_call: TRBV2; j_call: TRBJ2-1; cdr3_aa: ASRGLAKLWEQF
v_call: TRBV20-1; j_call: TRBJ2-5; cdr3_aa: SATKTGTQETQY
v_call: TRBV5-1; j_call: TRBJ2-3; cdr3_aa: ASSFRDRDPDTQY
v_call: TRBV6-1; j_call: TRBJ1-3; cdr3_aa: ASSEATRAYSGNTIY
v_call: TRBV27; j_call: TRBJ1-6; cdr3_aa: ASSSRQNNSPLH
v_call: TRBV5-1; j_call: TRBJ2-1; cdr3_aa: ASSLLPTGGNEQF
v_call: TRBV29-1; j_call: TRBJ1-5; cdr3_aa: SVATASSNQPQH
v_call: TRBV28; j_call: TRBJ2-1; cdr3_aa: ASSLRGIPYNEQF
v_call: TRBV5-6; j_call: TRBJ2-3; cdr3_aa: ASSGGTSVTTDTQY
v_call: TRBV18; j_call: TRBJ2-2; cdr3_aa: ASSKQQPNTGELF
v_call: TRBV20-1; j_call: TRBJ2-7; cdr3_aa: SAREGTGGWEQY
v_call: TRBV12-3/TRBV12-4; j_call: TRBJ2-1; cdr3_aa: AIPESNHSPNEQF
v_call: TRBV15; j_call: TRBJ2-6; cdr3_aa: ATGGTPSGANVLT
v_call: TRBV14; j_call: TRBJ2-1; cdr3_aa: ASSQVRGLDSYNEQF
v_call: TRBV6-2/TRBV6-3; j_call: TRBJ1-3; cdr3_aa: ASNRQGSGNTIY
v_call: TRBV29-1; j_call: TRBJ2-7; cdr3_aa: SVGKLLGRSYEQY
v_call: TRBV12-3/TRBV12-4; j_call: TRBJ2-5; cdr3_aa: ASSLRTGTSGVQETQY
v_call: TRBV7-9; j_call: TRBJ2-7; cdr3_aa: ASSLVSGKVREQY
v_call: TRBV5-1; j_call: TRBJ2-1; cdr3_aa: ASSLLDRGIDEQF
v_call: TRBV6-2/TRBV6-3; j_call: TRBJ2-3; cdr3_aa: ASWRVDTDTQY
v_call: TRBV7-9; j_call: TRBJ2-7; cdr3_aa: ASSGTGGNEQY
v_call: TRBV29-1; j_call: TRBJ2-7; cdr3_aa: SVAGTGGFEQY
v_call: TRBV4-2; j_call: TRBJ2-5; cdr3_aa: ASSQDLAGVRKTQY
v_call: TRBV12-3/TRBV12-4; j_call: TRBJ2-1; cdr3_aa: ASSLIVAPYNEQF
v_call: TRBV5-1; j_call: TRBJ2-7; cdr3_aa: ASGEGDRANEQY
v_call: TRBV10-3; j_call: TRBJ2-5; cdr3_aa: AISEQGNQETQY
v_call: TRBV20-1; j_call: TRBJ2-7; cdr3_aa: SAREYLAGYYEQY
v_call: TRBV2; j_call: TRBJ2-3; cdr3_aa: ASREMSNAVTQY
v_call: TRBV28; j_call: TRBJ2-5; cdr3_aa: AMSPGTVCRETQY
v_call: TRBV20-1; j_call: TRBJ2-3; cdr3_aa: SASRTSTDTQY
v_call: TRBV12-3/TRBV12-4; j_call: TRBJ2-3; cdr3_aa: ASDSGEAVDSTDTQY
v_call: TRBV11-2; j_call: TRBJ2-2; cdr3_aa: ASSFSGPSGFNTGELF
v_call: TRBV21-1; j_call: TRBJ1-2; cdr3_aa: ASSPTIAIINYGYT
v_call: TRBV12-2; j_call: TRBJ1-1; cdr3_aa: ASRLSRCDRANTEAF
v_call: TRBV3-1; j_call: TRBJ2-2; cdr3_aa: ASSQEPRGTGELF
v_call: TRBV29-1; j_call: TRBJ2-7; cdr3_aa: SVETWDRGSPGEQY